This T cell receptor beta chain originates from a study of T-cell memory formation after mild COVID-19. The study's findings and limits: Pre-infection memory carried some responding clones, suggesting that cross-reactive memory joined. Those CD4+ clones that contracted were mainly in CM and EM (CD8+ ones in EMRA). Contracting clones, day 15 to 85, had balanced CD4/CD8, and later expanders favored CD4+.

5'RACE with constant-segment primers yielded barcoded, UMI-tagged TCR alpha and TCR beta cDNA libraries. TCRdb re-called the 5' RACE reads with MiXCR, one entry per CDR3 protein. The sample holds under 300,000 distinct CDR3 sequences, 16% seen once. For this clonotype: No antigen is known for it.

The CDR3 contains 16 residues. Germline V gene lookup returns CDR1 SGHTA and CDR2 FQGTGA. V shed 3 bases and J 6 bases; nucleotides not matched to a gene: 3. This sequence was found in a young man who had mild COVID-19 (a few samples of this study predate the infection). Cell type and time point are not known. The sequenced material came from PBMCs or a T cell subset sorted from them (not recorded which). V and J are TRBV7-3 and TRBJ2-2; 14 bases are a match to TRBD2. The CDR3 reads CASSFGLAGGSGELFF. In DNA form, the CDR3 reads TGTGCCAGCAGCTTCGGACTAGCGGGGGGATCCGGGGAGCTGTTTTTT.